The present T cell receptor (beta chain) was sequenced within a study of cytomegalovirus exposure and HLA in healthy donors. Study-wide points: The study found most TCR sequences rare, yet found some public TCRs in many donors.

Note on this clone: Its antigen is not known.

Repertoires were generated with immunoSEQ multiplex PCR, while TCRdb's copy carries only in-frame clones and drops some. The sample carries some 76,000 clones, around 94% recorded once. Trimming removed 6 bases from V and 5 bases from J, with 20 bases in between. Germline loops: CDR1 SGHRS, CDR2 YFSETQ. This CDR3 comprises 15 residues. Sequenced: PBMCs. This chain uses TRBV5-1 with TRBJ1-2; D is possibly TRBD1 (5 bases). This TCR derives from a woman under 30 in good health and CMV-seropositive. For the CDR3, the DNA is TGCGCCAGCACCGAATTCCCAGGGTCTCGGTATGGCTACACCTTC. Translation gives CASTEFPGSRYGYTF.